This T cell receptor beta chain appears in the sequencing data of a study of persistence of HIV-infected CD4 T cells. V was pared by 4 bases and J by 3 bases, with 16 bases between. Germline V gene lookup returns CDR1 SGHDN and CDR2 FVKESK. The CDR3 spans 16 residues. This was the immunoSEQ version 4 assay in survey mode. Sequencing was performed with immunoSEQ multiplex PCR; in TCRdb, only in-frame clones are kept and a portion is missing. The profile shows more than 30,000 clones, around 80% of them singletons. Stimulation used around 9.1 ug/mL lysate from CMV-infected fibroblasts. CD40L/CD69 double-negative CD45RO-high memory CD4+ T cells were collected. CD4+ T cell counts exceeded 400 cells/uL; CMV serology was positive. Worth noting for this clone: The antigen remains unidentified.

Study-wide findings and caveats: The rare CMV-responding cells with HIV-1 proviruses were not separately TCR-sequenced.

The TCR sequence derives from an adult man with HIV who was CMV-seropositive. Sequences were derived from CD4+ T cells sorted from PBMCs after approximately 19-hour stimulation, sampled from a patient who received antiretroviral therapy. The chain is built from TRBV14 and TRBJ1-3; D is uncertain. The CDR3 sequence is CASSPLSVKFGNTIYF. CDR3 sequence (DNA): TGTGCCAGCAGCCCTTTATCAGTGAAGTTTGGAAACACCATATATTTT.